This TCR beta chain was sequenced during a study of T-cell reconstitution after alpha-beta-depleted transplantation in children. Using unique molecular identifiers, the investigators prepared the TCRbeta library. MiXCR, run by TCRdb on the PCR reads, gives a single entry per CDR3 protein. The table lists around 600,000 distinct CDR3 sequences, about 11% of them singletons, with roughly 4% in the top ten. This clonotype was detected a few times. The ends were cut back, 3 bases at V and 7 bases at J, with 12 bases in the middle. The length of the CDR3 is 13 residues. The sequence came from a human donor who donated a stem cell graft to a child with acute myeloid leukemia. Specimen: PBMCs from the stem cell graft donor, collected from the stem cell graft. This sequence joins TRBV12-3 or TRBV12-4 and TRBJ1-2; a possible D gene is TRBD1 (6 bases). CDR3 nucleotide sequence: TGTGCCAGCAGTTTCAACAGGGACGGTGGCTACACCTTC. It encodes CASSFNRDGGYTF.